These 30 T cell receptor beta chains came from one sample sequenced in a study of CD8 T cells in Susac syndrome. Reverse transcription of 0.5 to 1 ug RNA was performed with random hexamers. TCRdb re-analysed the immunoSEQ multiplex PCR reads in MiXCR, keeping a single row per CDR3 protein. The sample includes over 350,000 distinct CDR3 sequences, approximately 85% seen only once; the top ten take approximately 0.12%. Input material: CD8+ T cells from PBMCs. All receptors come from a human donor with multiple sclerosis.

The chain has TRBV20-1 and TRBJ2-7; D is unclear. This CDR3 contains 16 residues. V lost 1 base to trimming and J lost 4 bases, with 20 bases between them. Germline V gene sequence: CDR1 DFQATT, CDR2 SNEGSKA (reference sequence). For the CDR3, the DNA is TGCAGTGCTAGAGCGGGTGAGGCCGTGGCACTATACGAGCAGTACTTC. This codes for CSARAGEAVALYEQYF.

This clonotype was picked up one time. J is TRBJ2-1 and V is TRBV6-1; 7 nucleotides align to TRBD1. The CDR3 covers 16 residues. V shed 6 bases and J 7 bases; nucleotides not matched to a gene: 15. The V gene's germline CDR1 is MNHNS and CDR2 SASEGT. The CDR3 spells CASSRIPGQLGNEQFF. CDR3 DNA sequence: TGTGCCAGCAGCCGAATTCCGGGACAGTTGGGAAATGAGCAGTTCTTC.

The V gene is TRBV30, the J gene TRBJ1-1, with 9 positions matching TRBD1. This CDR3 spans 17 amino acids. Germline CDR1 reads GTSNPN; CDR2 reads SVGIG (reference sequence). V shed 0 bases, J shed 1 base, and the junction held 9 bases outside the gene matches. CDR3 DNA: TGTGCCTGGAGTGTACTCCGGACAGGGGTACAGAACACTGAAGCTTTCTTT. Amino acid sequence: CAWSVLRTGVQNTEAFF.

The chain carries TRBV27 and TRBJ2-7, with D tentatively TRBD1 or TRBD2 (5 bases each). The CDR3 contains 14 residues. Per the germline V gene, CDR1 is MNHEY and CDR2 is SMNVEV (reference sequence). V lost 4 bases, J lost 3 bases, and 13 bases lay in between. This CDR3 reads CASSWSGPYYEQYF. In DNA, the CDR3 is TGTGCCAGCAGTTGGTCGGGACCGTACTACGAGCAGTACTTC.

A few counts support this clonotype. The chain joins TRBV7-2 to TRBJ2-2; D possibly corresponds to TRBD2 (6 bases). This CDR3 comprises 18 residues. V lost 0 bases, J lost 5 bases, and 19 bases lay in between. CDR1 and CDR2 from the germline V gene are SGHTA and FQGNSA. The CDR3 DNA sequence: TGTGCCAGCAGCTTAGCCAGTTTAGGAGCTAGCGTGACCGGGGAGCTGTTTTTT. The encoded protein is CASSLASLGASVTGELFF. Looking up the rest from reference TRBV7-2 and TRBJ2-2 gives the full variable domain: GAGVSQSPSNKVTEKGKDVELRCDPISGHTALYWYRQSLGQGLEFLIYFQGNSAPDKSGLPSDRFSAERTGGSVSTLTIQRTQQEDSAVYLCASSLASLGASVTGELFFGEGSRLTVL.

The rearrangement joins TRBV19 to TRBJ1-1; no clear D gene. Germline assignment: CDR1 LNHDA and CDR2 SQIVND (reference sequence). Trimming cost V 6 bases and J 4 bases, with 9 bases left between them. The CDR3 sequence is 12 residues long. Here the CDR3 reads CASRNHGTEAFF. Written as DNA, the CDR3 is TGTGCCAGTAGGAATCACGGCACTGAAGCTTTCTTT.

CDR3 in amino acids: CASSQRIAGGNQETQYF. The DNA for the CDR3 is TGCGCCAGCAGCCAACGAATAGCGGGAGGCAACCAAGAGACCCAGTACTTC. The V and J genes are TRBV4-1 and TRBJ2-5; 10 nucleotides line up with TRBD2. This CDR3 comprises 17 residues. V was pared by 2 bases and J by 0 bases, with 6 bases of the junction left unmatched. Looked up from germline, CDR1 is MGHRA and CDR2 is YSYEKL.

The chain employs TRBV11-2 and TRBJ2-2; D is uncertain. The germline gives CDR1 SGHAT, CDR2 FQNNGV. This CDR3 has 14 amino acids. With 5 bases removed from V and 5 bases from J, the gap between germline ends came to 12 bases. In DNA form, the CDR3 reads TGTGCCAGCAGCCGTTTCCCCGGGACCGGGGAGCTGTTTTTT. Its protein product is CASSRFPGTGELFF.

The chain uses TRBV15 and TRBJ2-1, with 7 bases fitting TRBD2. V gave up 6 bases and J gave up 3 bases; unmatched junction bases: 14. The CDR3 spans 17 residues. Germline V gives CDR1 LNHNV, CDR2 YYDKDF (reference sequence). DNA for the CDR3: TGTGCCACCAGAGATCCGGGGAGGGGACCACTCTACAATGAGCAGTTCTTC. It encodes CATRDPGRGPLYNEQFF.

This chain joins TRBV2 and TRBJ1-5; maybe TRBD1 (5 bases). The CDR3 runs to 16 residues. CDR1 and CDR2 from the germline V gene are SNHLY and FYNNEI. V lost 1 base, J lost 2 bases, and 12 bases lay in between. The CDR3 sequence: CASSEVGGGGNQPQHF. The CDR3 DNA is TGTGCCAGCAGTGAAGTTGGGGGAGGCGGCAATCAGCCCCAGCATTTT.

This chain connects TRBV11-2 to TRBJ2-5; TRBD2 is a possible D gene (6 bases). CDR1 is SGHAT, CDR2 FQNNGV, per germline. The V end lost 4 bases, the J end lost 4 bases, and 16 bases lay between the germline ends. CDR3 length: 15 amino acids. CDR3: CASSYTSGGGETQYF. The CDR3 DNA is TGTGCCAGCAGCTACACGAGTGGGGGAGGAGAGACCCAGTACTTC.

The chain uses TRBV20-1 and TRBJ1-1; D is perhaps TRBD1 (6 bases). Germline-derived CDR1 and CDR2 are DFQATT and SNEGSKA (reference sequence). The CDR3 contains 13 residues. V dropped 6 bases and J dropped 0 bases, with 11 bases sitting between them. The CDR3 DNA sequence: TGCAGTGCCCGAGGGGGGTTGAACACTGAAGCTTTCTTT. Its protein is CSARGGLNTEAFF.

V gene TRBV3-1 combines with J gene TRBJ2-7; 7 bases agree with TRBD1. The V gene's germline CDR1 is LGHDT and CDR2 YNNKEL (reference sequence). The length of the CDR3 is 15 residues. V dropped 0 bases and J dropped 5; count of bases not matched to a gene: 7. CDR3 nucleotide sequence: TGTGCCAGCAGCCAAGACCCCGGACAGGCCAACGAGCAGTACTTC. Its protein is CASSQDPGQANEQYF.

The J gene is TRBJ2-3, the V gene TRBV3-1; 8 nucleotides align to TRBD2. Germline V gives CDR1 LGHDT, CDR2 YNNKEL (reference sequence). Losses at the gene ends were 0 bases for V and 4 bases for J; bases not matched to a gene: 6. This CDR3 has 16 residues. The DNA of the CDR3 is TGTGCCAGCAGCCAAGAAGCCGGGAGGGCCTCAGATACGCAGTATTTT. This encodes CASSQEAGRASDTQYF.

The chain joins TRBV20-1 to TRBJ2-3, with D unresolved. Trimming took off 5 bases at V and 4 bases at J, with 13 bases between the two ends. The CDR3 covers 13 residues. Germline V gene lookup returns CDR1 DFQATT and CDR2 SNEGSKA (reference sequence). The CDR3 DNA is TGCAGTGCTGGATTAGGTGGCGCAGATACGCAGTATTTT. Protein product: CSAGLGGADTQYF.

In this sample, this clonotype turned up once. V gene TRBV6-1 combines with J gene TRBJ2-4, with a possible D match to TRBD1 (6 bases). With 5 bases removed from V and 15 bases from J, the gap between germline ends came to 23 bases. The CDR3 consists of 14 residues. Germline CDR1 MNHNS, CDR2 SASEGT. CDR3 in amino acids: CASSPHIGTNFGYF. Here the CDR3 DNA reads TGTGCCAGCAGTCCCCACATTGGGACAAACTTTGGGTACTTC.

V and J are TRBV3-1 and TRBJ1-6; D is perhaps TRBD1 (5 bases). This CDR3 has 17 amino acids. Trimming cost V 3 bases and J 0 bases, with 12 bases left between them. Germline V CDR1 and CDR2: LGHDT, YNNKEL (reference sequence). The CDR3 loop reads CASSQGTDSSYNSPLHF. CDR3 nucleotides: TGTGCCAGCAGCCAGGGAACCGACAGCTCCTATAATTCACCCCTCCACTTT.

The J gene is TRBJ1-2, the V gene TRBV5-4; D unclear. Per germline, CDR1 SGHNT and CDR2 YYREEE (reference sequence). The V and J ends lost 4 bases and 10 bases respectively, with 11 bases between them. The CDR3 length is 11 residues. Here the CDR3 DNA reads TGTGCCAGCAGCCTTGACGGGCTCTACACCTTC. Translated, it gives CASSLDGLYTF.

This clonotype was counted only a few times. V usage is TRBV27 and J usage is TRBJ2-1; D is unresolved. The CDR3 covers 12 residues. Germline CDR1 reads MNHEY; CDR2 reads SMNVEV (reference sequence). V was pared by 4 bases and J by 6 bases, with 7 bases between. This CDR3 reads CASSSGSNEQFF. The CDR3, as DNA: TGTGCCAGCAGTTCCGGGTCCAATGAGCAGTTCTTC.

The chain carries TRBV6-1 and TRBJ2-1, with 7 bases aligning to TRBD2. Unmatched junction bases numbered 4, after V lost 6 bases and J lost 5 bases. The CDR3 consists of 13 residues. Germline V CDR1 and CDR2: MNHNS, SASEGT. The chain's CDR3 is CASSPSGNNEQFF. In DNA form, the CDR3 reads TGTGCCAGCAGCCCTAGCGGAAACAATGAGCAGTTCTTC.

The chain carries TRBV5-1 and TRBJ1-5; TRBD1 agrees at 7 bases. The CDR3 spans 16 residues. Germline V gene lookup returns CDR1 SGHRS and CDR2 YFSETQ. Germline trimming cut 8 bases from V and 2 bases from J; bases unmatched to any gene: 13. The CDR3 loop is CASKPTGDGGNQPQHF. CDR3 nucleotides: TGCGCCAGTAAACCTACAGGGGACGGCGGCAATCAGCCCCAGCATTTT.

V gene TRBV29-1 combines with J gene TRBJ1-2, with D possibly being TRBD1 (6 bases). Germline loops: CDR1 SQVTM, CDR2 ANQGSEA. This CDR3 has 18 residues. V was shortened by 5 bases and J by 4 bases, with 29 bases between the two germline ends. For the CDR3, the DNA is TGCAGCGTTTTTTCCCCGGGACAAGGGTTGGGAACGGGCTATGGCTACACCTTC. This codes for CSVFSPGQGLGTGYGYTF.

In DNA, the CDR3 is TGTGCCAGCAGTTTATGGAGGCGGGAGGGCCTCGGCGAGCAGTACTTC. Its protein product is CASSLWRREGLGEQYF. The rearrangement joins TRBV28 to TRBJ2-7, with 9 bases that match TRBD2. V lost 0 bases and J lost 6; bases outside the gene matches: 9. Looked up from germline, CDR1 is MDHEN and CDR2 is SYDVKM. The CDR3 covers 16 residues. The entire variable domain, with the rest obtained from reference TRBV28 and TRBJ2-7, is as follows: DVKVTQSSRYLVKRTGEKVFLECVQDMDHENMFWYRQDPGLGLRLIYFSYDVKMKEKGDIPEGYSVSREKKERFSLILESASTNQTSMYLCASSLWRREGLGEQYFGPGTRLTVT.

This clonotype was counted a few times. The chain is built from TRBV7-6 and TRBJ2-5; weak D call: TRBD2 (5 bases). Trimming shortened V by 5 bases and J by 4 bases, and 11 bases separated the two germline ends. CDR3 size: 13 residues. CDR1 SGHVS and CDR2 FNYEAQ come from the germline V gene. The chain's CDR3 is CASSPEDGETQYF. The CDR3 DNA is TGTGCCAGCAGCCCGGAGGACGGAGAGACCCAGTACTTC.

The chain couples TRBV7-6 to TRBJ2-2; no firm D call. This CDR3 is built from 13 residues. Trimming pared 5 bases from V and 6 bases from J, leaving 10 bases between. The V gene's germline CDR1 is SGHVS and CDR2 FNYEAQ. The DNA of the CDR3 is TGTGCCAGCAGCCCCACGGTTGCCGGGGAGCTGTTTTTT. Translation gives CASSPTVAGELFF.

The chain joins TRBV30 to TRBJ1-1; possibly TRBD1 for D (5 bases). This CDR3 region has 15 residues. CDR1 and CDR2 from the germline V gene are GTSNPN and SVGIG (reference sequence). Trimming stripped 1 base from V and 1 base from J, with 13 bases between. CDR3 amino acids: CAWSEGRPGNTEAFF. DNA of the CDR3: TGTGCCTGGAGTGAGGGACGCCCTGGGAACACTGAAGCTTTCTTT. Looking up the rest from reference TRBV30 and TRBJ1-1 gives the full variable domain: SQTIHQWPATLVQPVGSPLSLECTVEGTSNPNLYWYRQAAGRGLQLLFYSVGIGQISSEVPQNLSASRPQDRQFILSSKKLLLSDSGFYLCAWSEGRPGNTEAFFGQGTRLTVV.

In regard to this clonotype: One end of the junction fails to match germline, which may point to a read error. The chain couples TRBV6-1 to TRBJ2-7; the D gene is possibly TRBD1 (6 bases). Germline lookup yields CDR1 MNHNS and CDR2 SASEGT. The CDR3 is 13 residues long. The chain's CDR3 is CASSWTANYERYF. The DNA for the CDR3 is TGTGCCAGCAGTTGGACAGCCAATTACGAGCGGTACTTC.

The chain couples TRBV5-1 to TRBJ2-7; D could derive from TRBD1 or TRBD2 (6 bases each). Germline assignment: CDR1 SGHRS and CDR2 YFSETQ. V lost 4 bases and J 7 bases, leaving 27 bases between the germline ends. This CDR3 region has 17 residues. CDR3 sequence: CASSPPFRRGTGVEQYF. The CDR3 bases are TGCGCCAGCAGCCCCCCCTTCCGGAGGGGGACGGGGGTAGAGCAGTACTTC.

The chain employs TRBV4-1 and TRBJ1-2; TRBD1 matches 8 bases. The CDR3 extends over 15 amino acids. Germline CDR1 reads MGHRA; CDR2 reads YSYEKL. Unmatched junction bases numbered 7, after V lost 1 base and J lost 6 bases. CDR3 region: CASSQVRTGWHGYTF. CDR3 sequence (DNA): TGCGCCAGCAGCCAAGTTAGGACAGGGTGGCATGGCTACACCTTC.

The chain combines TRBV4-1 with TRBJ1-5, with 8 bases fitting TRBD1. V was clipped by 7 bases and J by 2 bases; unmatched bases: 4. CDR1 is MGHRA, CDR2 YSYEKL, per germline. This CDR3 spans 14 amino acids. CDR3 nucleotides: TGCGCCAGCACGGGACAGGTCGGCAATCAGCCCCAGCATTTT. The encoded protein is CASTGQVGNQPQHF.